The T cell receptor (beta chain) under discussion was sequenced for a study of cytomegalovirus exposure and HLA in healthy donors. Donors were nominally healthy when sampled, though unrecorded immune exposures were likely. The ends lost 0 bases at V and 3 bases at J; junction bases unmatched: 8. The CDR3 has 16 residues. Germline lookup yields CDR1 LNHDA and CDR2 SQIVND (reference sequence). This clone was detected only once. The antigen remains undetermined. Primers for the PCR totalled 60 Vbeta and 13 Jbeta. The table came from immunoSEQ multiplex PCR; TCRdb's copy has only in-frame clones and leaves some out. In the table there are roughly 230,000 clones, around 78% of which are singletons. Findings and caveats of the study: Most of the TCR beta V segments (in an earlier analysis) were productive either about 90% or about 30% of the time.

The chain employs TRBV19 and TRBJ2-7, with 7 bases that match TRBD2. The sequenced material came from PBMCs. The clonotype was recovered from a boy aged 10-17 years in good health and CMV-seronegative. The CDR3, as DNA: TGTGCCAGTAGTATAGATTCTGGAGCGGGAATCTACGAGCAGTACTTC. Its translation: CASSIDSGAGIYEQYF.